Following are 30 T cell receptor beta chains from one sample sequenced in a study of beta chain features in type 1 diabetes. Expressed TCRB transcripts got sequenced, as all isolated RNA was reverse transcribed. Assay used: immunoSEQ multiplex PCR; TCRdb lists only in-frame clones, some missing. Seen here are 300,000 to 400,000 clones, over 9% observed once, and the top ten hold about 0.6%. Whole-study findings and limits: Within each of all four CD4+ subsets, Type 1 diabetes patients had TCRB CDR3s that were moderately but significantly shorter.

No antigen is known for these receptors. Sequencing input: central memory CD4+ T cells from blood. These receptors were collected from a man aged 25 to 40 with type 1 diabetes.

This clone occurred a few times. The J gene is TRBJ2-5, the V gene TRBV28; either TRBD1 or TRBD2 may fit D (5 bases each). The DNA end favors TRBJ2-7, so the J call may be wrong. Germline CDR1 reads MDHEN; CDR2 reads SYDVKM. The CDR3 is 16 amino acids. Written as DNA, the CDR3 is TGTGCCAGCAGTGCACCCGGGACCTTAAGCTCCTACGAGCAGTACTTC. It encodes CASSAPGTLSSYEQYF.

As DNA, the CDR3 is TGCGCCAGCAGCCAAGAATTTTCCGGGAGGGATTCCTACGAGCAGTACTTC. Its translation is CASSQEFSGRDSYEQYF. The chain employs TRBV4-1 and TRBJ2-7; 8 nucleotides agree with TRBD2. Losses at the gene ends were 0 bases for V and 1 base for J; bases not matched to a gene: 8. This CDR3 has 17 amino acids. Germline loops: CDR1 MGHRA, CDR2 YSYEKL.

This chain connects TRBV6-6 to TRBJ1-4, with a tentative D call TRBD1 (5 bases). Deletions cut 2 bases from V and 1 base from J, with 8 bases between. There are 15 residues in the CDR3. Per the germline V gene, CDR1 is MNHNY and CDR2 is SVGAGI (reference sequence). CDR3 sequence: CASSYRGGTNEKLFF. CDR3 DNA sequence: TGTGCCAGCAGTTACCGGGGGGGAACTAATGAAAAACTGTTTTTT.

CDR3: CASSGNRGIWGEQFF. DNA of the CDR3: TGTGCCAGCAGTGGGAACAGGGGGATATGGGGTGAGCAGTTCTTC. This rearrangement joins TRBV6-1 to TRBJ2-1; 8 nucleotides line up with TRBD1. The length of the CDR3 is 15 residues. Trimming cost V 4 bases and J 9 bases; bases outside gene matches: 11. Germline-derived CDR1 and CDR2 are MNHNS and SASEGT.

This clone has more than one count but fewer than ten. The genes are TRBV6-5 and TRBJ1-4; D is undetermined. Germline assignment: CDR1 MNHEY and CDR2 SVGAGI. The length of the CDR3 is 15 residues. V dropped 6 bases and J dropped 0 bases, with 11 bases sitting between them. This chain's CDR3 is CASRKSTSTNEKLFF. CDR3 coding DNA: TGTGCCAGCAGGAAAAGTACTTCAACTAATGAAAAACTGTTTTTT.

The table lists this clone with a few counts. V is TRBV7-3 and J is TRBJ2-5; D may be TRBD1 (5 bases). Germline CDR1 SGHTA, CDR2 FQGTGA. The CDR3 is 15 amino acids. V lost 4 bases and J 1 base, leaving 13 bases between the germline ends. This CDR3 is CASSSPRQTQETQYF. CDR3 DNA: TGTGCCAGCAGCTCACCCCGACAGACCCAAGAGACCCAGTACTTC.

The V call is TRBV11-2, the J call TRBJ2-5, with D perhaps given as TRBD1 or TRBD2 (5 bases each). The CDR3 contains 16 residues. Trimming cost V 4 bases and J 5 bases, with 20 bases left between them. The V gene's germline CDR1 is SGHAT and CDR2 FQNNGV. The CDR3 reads CASSSPLSGTPETQYF. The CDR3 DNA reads TGTGCCAGCAGCTCCCCCCTATCCGGGACCCCGGAGACCCAGTACTTC.

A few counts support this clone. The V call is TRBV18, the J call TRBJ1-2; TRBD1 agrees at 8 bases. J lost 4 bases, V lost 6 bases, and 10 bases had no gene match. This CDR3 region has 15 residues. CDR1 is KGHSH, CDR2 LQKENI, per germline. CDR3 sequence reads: CASSQQTGQGYGYTF. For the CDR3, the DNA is TGTGCCAGCTCTCAACAAACCGGACAGGGCTATGGCTACACCTTC. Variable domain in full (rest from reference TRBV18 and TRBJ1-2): NAGVMQNPRHLVRRRGQEARLRCSPMKGHSHVYWYRQLPEEGLKFMVYLQKENIIDESGMPKERFSAEFPKEGPSILRIQQVVRGDSAAYFCASSQQTGQGYGYTFGSGTRLTVV.

Written as DNA, the CDR3 is TGTGCCAGCAGTGAAGTGAACTTCTACAATGAGCAGTTCTTC. Translated, it gives CASSEVNFYNEQFF. V usage is TRBV6-1 and J usage is TRBJ2-1; no clear D. The CDR3 has 14 residues. V dropped 1 base and J dropped 3 bases, with 7 bases sitting between them. The germline V gene has CDR1 MNHNS and CDR2 SASEGT.

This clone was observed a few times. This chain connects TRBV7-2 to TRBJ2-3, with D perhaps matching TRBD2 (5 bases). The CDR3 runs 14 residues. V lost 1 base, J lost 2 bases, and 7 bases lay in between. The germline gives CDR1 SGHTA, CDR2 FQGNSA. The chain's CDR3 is CASSLGLNTDTQYF. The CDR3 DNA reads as TGTGCCAGCAGCTTAGGACTAAACACAGATACGCAGTATTTT. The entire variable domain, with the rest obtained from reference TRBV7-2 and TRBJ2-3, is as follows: GAGVSQSPSNKVTEKGKDVELRCDPISGHTALYWYRQSLGQGLEFLIYFQGNSAPDKSGLPSDRFSAERTGGSVSTLTIQRTQQEDSAVYLCASSLGLNTDTQYFGPGTRLTVL.

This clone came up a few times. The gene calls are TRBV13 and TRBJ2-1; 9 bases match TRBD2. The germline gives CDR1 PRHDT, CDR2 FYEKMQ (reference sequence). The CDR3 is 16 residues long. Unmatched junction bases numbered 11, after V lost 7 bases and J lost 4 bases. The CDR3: CASTRDRREGYNEQFF. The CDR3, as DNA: TGTGCCAGCACGCGGGATAGGCGGGAGGGTTACAATGAGCAGTTCTTC.

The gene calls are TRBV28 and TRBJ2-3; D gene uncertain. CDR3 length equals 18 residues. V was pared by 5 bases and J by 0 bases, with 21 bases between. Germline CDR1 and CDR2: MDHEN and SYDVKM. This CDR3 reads CASSRGPQQLPSTDTQYF. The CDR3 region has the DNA TGTGCCAGCAGTCGCGGACCCCAACAGTTACCTAGCACAGATACGCAGTATTTT.

The CDR3 nucleotides are TGTGCCAGCAGTTTCTCCGATGCACGGGGACTGAGGGACACTGAAGCTTTCTTT. Translating it yields CASSFSDARGLRDTEAFF. This chain uses TRBV28 with TRBJ1-1, with a possible D match to TRBD1 (5 bases). The V and J ends lost 3 bases and 3 bases respectively, with 23 bases between them. Per germline, CDR1 MDHEN and CDR2 SYDVKM. The CDR3 consists of 18 residues.

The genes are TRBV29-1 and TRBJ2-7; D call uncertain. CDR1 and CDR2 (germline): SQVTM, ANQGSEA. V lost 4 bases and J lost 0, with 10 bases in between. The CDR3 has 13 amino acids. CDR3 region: CSVGAAFSYEQYF. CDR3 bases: TGCAGCGTTGGGGCAGCCTTCTCCTACGAGCAGTACTTC.

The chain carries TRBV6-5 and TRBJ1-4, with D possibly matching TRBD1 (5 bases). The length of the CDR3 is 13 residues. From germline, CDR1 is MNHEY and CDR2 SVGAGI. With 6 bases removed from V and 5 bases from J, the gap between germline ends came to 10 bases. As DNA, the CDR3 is TGTGCCAGCAGGATACAGGAGAATGAAAAACTGTTTTTT. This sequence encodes CASRIQENEKLFF.

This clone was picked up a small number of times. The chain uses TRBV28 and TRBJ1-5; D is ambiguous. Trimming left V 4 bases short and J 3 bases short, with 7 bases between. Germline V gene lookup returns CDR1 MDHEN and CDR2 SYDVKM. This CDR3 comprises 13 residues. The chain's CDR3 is CASSSLNNQPQHF. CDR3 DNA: TGTGCCAGCAGTTCCCTGAACAATCAGCCCCAGCATTTT. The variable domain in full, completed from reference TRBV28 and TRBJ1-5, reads DVKVTQSSRYLVKRTGEKVFLECVQDMDHENMFWYRQDPGLGLRLIYFSYDVKMKEKGDIPEGYSVSREKKERFSLILESASTNQTSMYLCASSSLNNQPQHFGDGTRLSIL.

The CDR3 DNA is TGTGCCAGCAGCTTTTTACCTAGCGGAGTCTACGAGCAGTACTTC. Protein sequence: CASSFLPSGVYEQYF. The chain recombines TRBV7-2 with TRBJ2-7; TRBD2 agrees at 7 bases. V lost 3 bases and J lost 3; bases outside the gene matches: 8. The CDR3 spans 15 residues. Germline CDR1 SGHTA, CDR2 FQGNSA.

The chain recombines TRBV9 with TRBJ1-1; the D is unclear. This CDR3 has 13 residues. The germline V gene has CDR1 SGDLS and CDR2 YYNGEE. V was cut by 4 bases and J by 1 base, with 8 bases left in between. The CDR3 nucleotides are TGTGCCAGCAGCCCCGCCGGGAACACTGAAGCTTTCTTT. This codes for CASSPAGNTEAFF. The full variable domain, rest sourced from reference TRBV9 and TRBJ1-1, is DSGVTQTPKHLITATGQRVTLRCSPRSGDLSVYWYQQSLDQGLQFLIQYYNGEERAKGNILERFSAQQFPDLHSELNLSSLELGDSALYFCASSPAGNTEAFFGQGTRLTVV.

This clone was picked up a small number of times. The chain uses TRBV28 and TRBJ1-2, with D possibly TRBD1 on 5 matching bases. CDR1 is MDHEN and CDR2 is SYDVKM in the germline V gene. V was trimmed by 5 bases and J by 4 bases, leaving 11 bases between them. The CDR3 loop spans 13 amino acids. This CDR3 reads CASSLLGPYGYTF. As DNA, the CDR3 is TGTGCCAGCAGTCTTCTGGGACCCTATGGCTACACCTTC.

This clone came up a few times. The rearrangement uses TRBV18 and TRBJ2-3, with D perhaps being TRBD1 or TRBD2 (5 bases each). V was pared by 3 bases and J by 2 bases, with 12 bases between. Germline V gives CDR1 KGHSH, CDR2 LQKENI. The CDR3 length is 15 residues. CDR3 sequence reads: CASSPGTLSTDTQYF. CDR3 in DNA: TGTGCCAGCTCACCCGGGACCCTTTCCACAGATACGCAGTATTTT.

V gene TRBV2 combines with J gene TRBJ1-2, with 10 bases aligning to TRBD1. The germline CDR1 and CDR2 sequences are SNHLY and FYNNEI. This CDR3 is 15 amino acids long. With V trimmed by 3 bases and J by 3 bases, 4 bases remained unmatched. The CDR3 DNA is TGTGCCAGCAGTGAGTCCGGGACAGGGGACTATGGCTACACCTTC. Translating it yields CASSESGTGDYGYTF.

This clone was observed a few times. CDR3 bases: TGTGCCAGCTCACCAGGGACAGGGGACGAGCAGTACTTC. This translates into CASSPGTGDEQYF. J is TRBJ2-7 and V is TRBV18; 10 bases fit TRBD1. V was pared by 2 bases and J by 5 bases, with 0 bases of the junction left unmatched. In germline, CDR1 is KGHSH, CDR2 LQKENI. The CDR3 is made up of 13 amino acids.

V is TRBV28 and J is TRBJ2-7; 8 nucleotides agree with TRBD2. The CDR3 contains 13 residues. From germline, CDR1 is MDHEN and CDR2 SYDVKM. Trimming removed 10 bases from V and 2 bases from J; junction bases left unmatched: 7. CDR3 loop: CATLSGTAYEQYF. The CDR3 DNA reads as TGTGCCACCCTTAGCGGGACTGCCTACGAGCAGTACTTC.

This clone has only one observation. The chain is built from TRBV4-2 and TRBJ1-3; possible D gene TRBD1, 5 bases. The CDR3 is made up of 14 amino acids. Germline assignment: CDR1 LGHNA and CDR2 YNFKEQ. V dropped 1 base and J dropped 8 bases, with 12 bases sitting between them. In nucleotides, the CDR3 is TGTGCCAGCAGCCAAGGTCTGGCGGGGGACACCATATATTTT. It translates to CASSQGLAGDTIYF.

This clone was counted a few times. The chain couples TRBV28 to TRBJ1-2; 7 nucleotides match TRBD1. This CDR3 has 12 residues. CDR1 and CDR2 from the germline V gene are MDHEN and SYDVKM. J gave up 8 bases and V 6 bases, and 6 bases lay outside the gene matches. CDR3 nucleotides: TGTGCCAGCAGAGAGGGGGCGCGGGGCTACACCTTC. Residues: CASREGARGYTF.

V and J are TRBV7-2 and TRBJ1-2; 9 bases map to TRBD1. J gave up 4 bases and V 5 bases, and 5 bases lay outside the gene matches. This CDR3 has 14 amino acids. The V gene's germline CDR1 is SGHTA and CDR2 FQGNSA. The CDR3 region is CASSVTGQGYGYTF. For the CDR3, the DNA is TGTGCCAGCAGCGTAACGGGACAGGGCTATGGCTACACCTTC.

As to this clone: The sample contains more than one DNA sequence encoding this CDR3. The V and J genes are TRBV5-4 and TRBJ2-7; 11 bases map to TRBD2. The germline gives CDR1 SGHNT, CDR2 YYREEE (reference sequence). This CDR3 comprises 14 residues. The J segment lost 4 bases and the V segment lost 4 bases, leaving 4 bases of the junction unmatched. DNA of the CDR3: TGTGCCAGCAGCCCCGGGACTAGCGGATACGAGCAGTACTTC. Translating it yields CASSPGTSGYEQYF.

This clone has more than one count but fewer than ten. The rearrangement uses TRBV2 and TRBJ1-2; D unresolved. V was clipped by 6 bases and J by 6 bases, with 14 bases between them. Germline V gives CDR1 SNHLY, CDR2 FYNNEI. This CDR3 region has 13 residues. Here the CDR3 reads CASSLRADDGYTF. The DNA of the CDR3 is TGTGCCAGCAGCTTAAGGGCCGACGATGGCTACACCTTC. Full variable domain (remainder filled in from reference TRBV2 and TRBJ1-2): EPEVTQTPSHQVTQMGQEVILRCVPISNHLYFYWYRQILGQKVEFLVSFYNNEISEKSEIFDDQFSVERPDGSNFTLKIRSTKLEDSAMYFCASSLRADDGYTFGSGTRLTVV.

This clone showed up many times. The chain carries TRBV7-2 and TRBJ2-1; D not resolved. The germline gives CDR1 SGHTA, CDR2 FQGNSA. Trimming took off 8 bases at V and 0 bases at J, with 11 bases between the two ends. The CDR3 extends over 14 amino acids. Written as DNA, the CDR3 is TGTGCCAGCGCGGCTTCGAGCTCCTACAATGAGCAGTTCTTC. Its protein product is CASAASSSYNEQFF.

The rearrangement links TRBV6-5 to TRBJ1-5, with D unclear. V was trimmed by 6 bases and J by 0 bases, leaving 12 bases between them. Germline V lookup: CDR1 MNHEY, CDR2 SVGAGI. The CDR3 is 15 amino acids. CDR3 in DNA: TGTGCCAGCAGCCTCGGACGGAGTAGCAATCAGCCCCAGCATTTT. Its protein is CASSLGRSSNQPQHF.